This entry lists 17 T cell receptor beta chains sequenced from one sample in a study of T cells in Graves' hyperthyroidism and ophthalmopathy. From RNA transcripts, TCR beta CDR3 regions were amplified. An initial round of RT-PCR targeting the TCR CDR3 relied on the HTBI primer set. TCRdb called the multiplex PCR reads again in MiXCR, with one record for every CDR3 protein. The data show 690,000 or so distinct CDR3 sequences, roughly a sixth seen once. Sequencing was carried out using blood. These receptors came from a woman aged 45-65 years with Graves' hyperthyroidism that later progressed to Graves' ophthalmopathy.

This clonotype appeared a few times. The V and J genes are TRBV27 and TRBJ2-5, with 7 nucleotides matching TRBD1. The length of the CDR3 is 13 residues. The trim removed 6 bases at V and 5 bases at J, leaving 6 bases unmatched. Germline CDR1 reads MNHEY; CDR2 reads SMNVEV (reference sequence). CDR3 DNA: TGTGCCAGCAGATTACAGGGGATTGAGACCCAGTACTTC. It is translated as CASRLQGIETQYF.

This clonotype was observed a handful of times. The chain couples TRBV7-8 to TRBJ2-1; 10 positions agree with TRBD1. In germline, CDR1 is SGHVS, CDR2 FQNEAQ. The trim removed 1 base at V and 12 bases at J, leaving 12 bases unmatched. This CDR3 contains 16 residues. As DNA, the CDR3 is TGTGCCAGCAGCTTAGGGGGACAGGGGTCTCCCTTCGCGCAGTTCTTC. Its protein is CASSLGGQGSPFAQFF.

This clonotype was recorded many times. The chain has TRBV20-1 and TRBJ1-1; D unclear. Germline loops: CDR1 DFQATT, CDR2 SNEGSKA (reference sequence). There are 14 residues in the CDR3. V gave up 2 bases and J gave up 1 base, with 11 bases separating them. For the CDR3, the DNA is TGCAGTGCTAGAAGGGTGGGATCGAACACTGAAGCTTTCTTT. Translated, it gives CSARRVGSNTEAFF.

The V and J genes are TRBV13 and TRBJ1-1, with 7 bases that match TRBD1. V shed 6 bases and J 0 bases; nucleotides not matched to a gene: 16. Germline V gene lookup returns CDR1 PRHDT and CDR2 FYEKMQ (reference sequence). There are 18 residues in the CDR3. The CDR3 reads CASSRNRGFGSMNTEAFF. In DNA, the CDR3 is TGTGCCAGCAGTCGAAACAGGGGATTTGGATCCATGAACACTGAAGCTTTCTTT.

The chain recombines TRBV15 with TRBJ2-5; D ambiguous. The CDR3 covers 15 residues. Trimming removed 0 bases from V and 0 bases from J, with 8 bases in between. CDR1 is LNHNV, CDR2 YYDKDF, per germline (reference sequence). CDR3 coding DNA: TGTGCCACCAGCAGAGATGGGGAAGACCAAGAGACCCAGTACTTC. Translating it yields CATSRDGEDQETQYF.

This clonotype was counted only a few times. The chain links TRBV4-1 to TRBJ1-5; D unresolved. Trimming pared 6 bases from V and 4 bases from J, leaving 10 bases between. Germline CDR1 is MGHRA and CDR2 is YSYEKL. The CDR3 is made up of 13 amino acids. The CDR3 DNA reads as TGCGCCAGCAGTCCACCCTTAAATCAGCCCCAGCATTTT. Amino acid sequence: CASSPPLNQPQHF.

This clonotype came up many times. V is TRBV6-2 or TRBV6-3 and J is TRBJ1-1, with D possibly matching TRBD1 (6 bases). Germline CDR1 MNHEY, CDR2 SVGEGT. The CDR3 is made up of 15 amino acids. The V and J ends lost 7 bases and 3 bases respectively, with 18 bases between them. The CDR3 DNA follows: TGTGCCAGCAACGACGGGGGACAAGGGTACACTGAAGCTTTCTTT. It codes for CASNDGGQGYTEAFF.

V is TRBV7-9 and J is TRBJ2-7; no reliable D call. Between the trimmed V and J ends, which lost 1 base and 3 bases, there was a span of 7 bases. This CDR3 contains 13 residues. The germline gives CDR1 SEHNR, CDR2 FQNEAQ (reference sequence). The CDR3 DNA sequence: TGTGCCAGCAGCTTAGGGGAAGGCTACGAGCAGTACTTC. It translates to CASSLGEGYEQYF.

This clonotype was observed a handful of times. The chain uses TRBV7-8 and TRBJ1-3; D remains ambiguous. Trimming stripped 5 bases from V and 0 bases from J, with 5 bases between. CDR1 SGHVS and CDR2 FQNEAQ come from the germline V gene. The CDR3 runs to 13 residues. The CDR3 DNA is TGTGCCAGCAGCCGGAACTCTGGAAACACCATATATTTT. Translating gives CASSRNSGNTIYF.

This clonotype appeared many times. The chain uses TRBV20-1 and TRBJ2-2; 13 bases match TRBD2. The length of the CDR3 is 16 residues. V lost 2 bases, J lost 5 bases, and 5 bases stayed unmatched. Germline lookup yields CDR1 DFQATT and CDR2 SNEGSKA (reference sequence). CDR3 in DNA: TGCAGTGCTAGATCCCGACTAGCGGGGGGTACCGGGGAGCTGTTTTTT. Amino acids: CSARSRLAGGTGELFF.

Notes on this clonotype: This may be a read error, as it is one base from a much larger clone. The V and J genes are TRBV20-1 and TRBJ1-5; D is unclear. Trimming removed 6 bases from V and 5 bases from J, with 23 bases in between. CDR3 length equals 16 residues. Germline values: CDR1 DFQATT, CDR2 SNEGSKA (reference sequence). The CDR3 sequence: CSARGSARNKYQPQHF. CDR3 bases: TGCAGTGCCCGAGGCTCCGCGCGCAATAAGTATCAGCCCCAGCATTTT.

The chain carries TRBV7-9 and TRBJ2-3, with D perhaps TRBD1 (6 bases). CDR1 SEHNR and CDR2 FQNEAQ come from the germline V gene (reference sequence). Between the trimmed V and J ends, which lost 4 bases and 4 bases, there was a span of 15 bases. This CDR3 contains 15 residues. For the CDR3, the DNA is TGTGCCAGCAGCTACGTGGGCCAGGGGCCAGATACGCAGTATTTT. Its translation is CASSYVGQGPDTQYF.

In its sample, this clonotype was seen many times. J is TRBJ2-3 and V is TRBV7-9; D call uncertain. CDR3 size: 17 residues. With 5 bases removed from V and 0 bases from J, the gap between germline ends came to 18 bases. Germline lookup yields CDR1 SEHNR and CDR2 FQNEAQ (reference sequence). The DNA for the CDR3 is TGTGCCAGCAGCCTGCTGAACATGGGGTTTAGCACAGATACGCAGTATTTT. Amino acid sequence: CASSLLNMGFSTDTQYF.

On this clonotype itself: This may come from a read error, since a much larger clone is one base off. The chain combines TRBV12-5 with TRBJ2-5, with D perhaps TRBD1 (5 bases). The CDR3 is 15 residues long. CDR1 LGHNT and CDR2 FRNRAP come from the germline V gene. Trimming cost V 3 bases and J 4 bases, with 15 bases left between them. Here the CDR3 reads CASGLGHGVAETQYF. DNA for the CDR3: TGTGCTAGTGGTTTAGGACACGGAGTCGCAGAGACCCAGTACTTC.

This rearrangement joins TRBV5-1 to TRBJ2-7; 7 nucleotides align to TRBD1. Germline CDR1 and CDR2: SGHRS and YFSETQ. J gave up 4 bases and V 0 bases, and 7 bases lay outside the gene matches. The CDR3 extends over 15 amino acids. Here the CDR3 reads CASSLDVTGWYEQYF. CDR3 nucleotide sequence: TGCGCCAGCAGCTTGGATGTGACAGGGTGGTACGAGCAGTACTTC.

This clonotype has a count of ten or more. V is TRBV30 and J is TRBJ2-7; 9 bases are shared with TRBD1. CDR3 length: 14 amino acids. V trimming: 4 bases; J trimming: 0 bases; junction bases outside the gene matches: 4. Germline V lookup: CDR1 GTSNPN, CDR2 SVGIG (reference sequence). The CDR3 loop is CAWTGTGSSYEQYF. For the CDR3, the DNA is TGTGCCTGGACCGGGACAGGGAGCTCCTACGAGCAGTACTTC.

This clonotype was counted only a few times. This sequence joins TRBV6-2 or TRBV6-3 and TRBJ1-6; maybe TRBD1 (5 bases). With 5 bases removed from V and 9 bases from J, the gap between germline ends came to 8 bases. Germline assignment: CDR1 MNHEY and CDR2 SVGEGT. The CDR3 totals 12 residues. The CDR3 reads CASSPGFSPLHF. The CDR3 DNA sequence: TGTGCCAGCAGTCCAGGGTTTTCACCCCTCCACTTT.